A selection of T cell receptor beta chains follows, all from one sample in a study of Tregs in tolerant kidney transplant recipients. The repertoire was sequenced with immunoSEQ multiplex PCR; TCRdb's copy has only in-frame clones and lacks some. This sample has under 95,000 clones, with approximately 90% found just once. The sample here was Tregs from blood, taken before the transplant. All receptors come from a human donor who received a combined kidney and bone marrow transplant. The conserved cysteine and the conserved F or W are not part of the CDR3 here.

CDR3 length: 16
J gene: TRBJ2-2
V gene: TRBV28
CDR3 protein: ASSLRKKGDWNTGELF

CDR3 length: 14
J gene: TRBJ2-3
V gene: TRBV27
CDR3 protein: ASSAPVAGVLGTQY

CDR3 length: 13
J gene: TRBJ1-3
V gene: TRBV6-1
CDR3 protein: ASRPGTGGSNTIY

CDR3 length: 11
J gene: TRBJ2-1
V gene: TRBV7-9
CDR3 protein: ASSLSLGLAPF

CDR3 length: 13
J gene: TRBJ2-6
V gene: TRBV28
CDR3 protein: ASSLSGLGANVLT

CDR3 length: 13
J gene: TRBJ2-3
V gene: TRBV30
CDR3 protein: AWSRGGVSLDTQY

CDR3 length: 13
J gene: TRBJ2-5
V gene: TRBV5-4
CDR3 protein: ASSLGGQGERTQY

CDR3 length: 12
J gene: TRBJ1-2
V gene: TRBV28
CDR3 protein: ASSPPGQEIGYT

CDR3 length: 12
J gene: TRBJ1-2
V gene: TRBV30
CDR3 protein: AWSMGGQVYGYT

CDR3 length: 14
J gene: TRBJ2-2
V gene: TRBV10-1
CDR3 protein: ASSDSSGINTGELF

CDR3 length: 12
J gene: TRBJ2-5
V gene: TRBV19
CDR3 protein: ASSIDRVQETQY

CDR3 length: 13
J gene: TRBJ2-1
V gene: TRBV10-3
CDR3 protein: AISESTSGMGEQF

CDR3 length: 13
J gene: TRBJ1-5
V gene: TRBV10-2
CDR3 protein: ASSRGEPGSQPQH

CDR3 length: 14
J gene: TRBJ2-5
V gene: TRBV7-3
CDR3 protein: ASSLGMGGPLETQY

CDR3 length: 13
J gene: TRBJ1-2
V gene: TRBV19
CDR3 protein: ASKKTGQNNYGYT

CDR3 length: 11
J gene: TRBJ2-3
V gene: TRBV29-1
CDR3 protein: SVEREGTDTQY

CDR3 length: 11
J gene: TRBJ1-1
V gene: TRBV7-3
CDR3 protein: ASSLRGDTEAF

CDR3 length: 11
J gene: TRBJ2-2
V gene: TRBV5-6
CDR3 protein: ASSFSFTGELF

CDR3 length: 12
J gene: TRBJ1-1
V gene: TRBV6-6
CDR3 protein: ASSNQGAHTEAF